This T cell receptor (beta chain) was profiled in a study of T cell responses to AZD1222 COVID-19 vaccine. General study points: Vaccine-associated CD4 TCRs spanned spike, dominant at 160-218 and 743-854. At baseline, seropositivity was found in only a handful of AZD1222 recipients. Two doses of AZD1222 preceded a rise in Spike-specific TCR breadth and depth.

Generated by immunoSEQ multiplex PCR, the TCRdb table keeps only in-frame clones and is missing some. The table shows roughly 92,000 clones, with 90% occurring only once. The germline gives CDR1 MNHEY, CDR2 SMNVEV (reference sequence). V gave up 3 bases and J gave up 2 bases; unmatched junction bases: 7. The CDR3 totals 15 residues. Regarding this clone: What it binds is not known.

The material was peripheral blood, obtained on day 0 of AZD1222 vaccination. The V gene is TRBV27, the J gene TRBJ2-7; 7 bases are shared with TRBD1. The TCR comes from an adult in good health. The CDR3 spells CASSLVQGYPYEQYF. The CDR3 DNA is TGTGCCAGCAGTTTGGTACAGGGGTACCCCTACGAGCAGTACTTC.